A selection of T cell receptor beta chains follows, all from one sample in a study of identifying expanded T cells in peripheral blood. The protocol was immunoSEQ multiplex PCR, while the TCRdb copy is restricted to in-frame clones and leaves out a portion. The sample contains some 76,000 clones, almost 90% of which appear only once. Sequencing used blood. Receptor source: a person between 18 and 69 years old in good health. Each CDR3 is given with its conserved first and last residue. D genes are given only for firm matches. The size field is filled for only some rows; it gives once, few, many or a size class.

CDR3 | DNA | J | size | D | V
CAWRPGGTNYGYTF | TGTGCCTGGAGGCCAGGGGGTACAAACTATGGCTACACCTTC | TRBJ1-2 | . | TRBD1 | TRBV30
CASSLSSGYEQYF | TGTGCCAGCAGCTTGAGTTCAGGGTACGAGCAGTACTTC | TRBJ2-7 | . | . | TRBV5-6
CASSLTGFDNEQYF | TGTGCCAGCTCACTCACAGGGTTTGACAACGAGCAGTACTTC | TRBJ2-7 | . | . | TRBV6-6
CASSPSSGTRNEQFF | TGTGCCAGTAGTCCCTCCTCCGGGACTCGCAATGAGCAGTTCTTC | TRBJ2-1 | . | . | TRBV19
CASSPNVGQGATTF | . | TRBJ1-2 | . | . | TRBV28
CASSPRESDEQFF | TGTGCCAGCAGCCCCCGGGAATCTGATGAGCAGTTCTTC | TRBJ2-1 | once | . | TRBV7-2
CASSLAGALAGTQYF | TGTGCCAGCAGCTTAGCAGGGGCCTTGGCGGGGACCCAGTACTTC | TRBJ2-5 | . | . | TRBV7-2
CASRYGAPAEQFF | TGTGCCAGCAGATATGGAGCCCCTGCGGAGCAGTTCTTC | TRBJ2-1 | . | . | TRBV6-1
CASSEGGNGETQYF | TGTGCCAGCAGTGAAGGGGGGAATGGGGAGACCCAGTACTTC | TRBJ2-5 | . | . | TRBV2
CASGGTGVSPLHF | TGTGCCAGCGGCGGGACAGGGGTTTCACCCCTCCACTTT | TRBJ1-6 | . | TRBD1 | TRBV5-4
CASSKSRQATEAFF | TGTGCCAGCAGCAAATCTCGGCAGGCCACTGAAGCTTTCTTT | TRBJ1-1 | . | . | TRBV21-1
CASSQPGQAYGYTF | TGTGCCAGCAGTCAACCGGGACAAGCTTATGGCTACACCTTC | TRBJ1-2 | once | . | TRBV6-5
CASRGQGNTEAFF | TGTGCCAGCAGGGGTCAAGGGAACACTGAAGCTTTCTTT | TRBJ1-1 | . | . | TRBV2
CASKGGLAGSYEQYF | TGTGCCAGCAAGGGTGGGCTAGCGGGTTCCTACGAGCAGTACTTC | TRBJ2-7 | . | TRBD2 | TRBV2
CASSLIRAFVDEQFF | TGCGCCAGCAGTCTCATACGGGCTTTTGTTGATGAGCAGTTCTTC | TRBJ2-1 | . | . | TRBV4-1
CASSFAGGGGNTIYF | TGTGCCAGCAGCTTTGCCGGGGGGGGAGGAAACACCATATATTTT | TRBJ1-3 | . | . | TRBV7-2